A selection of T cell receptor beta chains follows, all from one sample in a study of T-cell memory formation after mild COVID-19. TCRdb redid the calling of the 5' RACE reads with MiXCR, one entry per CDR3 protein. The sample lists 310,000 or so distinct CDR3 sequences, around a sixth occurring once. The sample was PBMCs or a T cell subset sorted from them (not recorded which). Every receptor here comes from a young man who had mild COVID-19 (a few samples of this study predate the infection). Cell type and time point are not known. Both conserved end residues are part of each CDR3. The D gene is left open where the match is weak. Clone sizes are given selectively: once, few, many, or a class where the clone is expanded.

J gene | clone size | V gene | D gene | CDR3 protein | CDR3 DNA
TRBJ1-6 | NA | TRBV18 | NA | CASSPNVRGGSYNSPLHF | TGTGCCAGCTCACCTAACGTCCGAGGGGGCTCCTATAATTCACCCCTCCACTTT
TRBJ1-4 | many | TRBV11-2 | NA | CASSGGGPTNEKLFF | TGTGCCAGCAGCGGAGGGGGTCCAACTAATGAAAAACTGTTTTTT
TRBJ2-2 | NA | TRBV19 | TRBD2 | CASSPTSGVTGELFF | TGTGCCAGTAGCCCGACTAGCGGGGTCACCGGGGAGCTGTTTTTT
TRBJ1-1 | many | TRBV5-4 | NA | CASSGDLNTEAFF | TGTGCCAGCAGCGGAGACTTGAACACTGAAGCTTTCTTT
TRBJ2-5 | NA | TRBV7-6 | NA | CASSSSWNTPETQYF | TGTGCCAGCAGCTCTTCGTGGAACACCCCAGAGACCCAGTACTTC
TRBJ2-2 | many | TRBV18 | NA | CASSPLRGNTGELFF | TGTGCCAGCTCACCACTGCGGGGGAACACCGGGGAGCTGTTTTTT
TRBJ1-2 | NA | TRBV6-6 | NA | CASSYSVRGAYGYTF | TGTGCCAGCAGTTACTCGGTTCGGGGGGCCTATGGCTACACCTTC
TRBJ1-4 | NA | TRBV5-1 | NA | CASSLVHGTDEKLFF | TGCGCCAGCAGCTTAGTACATGGCACAGATGAAAAACTGTTTTTT
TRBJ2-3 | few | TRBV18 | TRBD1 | CASSPEQGVADTQYF | TGTGCCAGCTCACCAGAACAGGGGGTCGCAGATACGCAGTATTTT
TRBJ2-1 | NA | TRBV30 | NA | CAWSVQGSEQFF | TGTGCCTGGAGTGTTCAGGGGAGTGAGCAGTTCTTC
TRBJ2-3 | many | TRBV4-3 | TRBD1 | CASSPGTVGNSDTQYF | TGCGCCAGCAGCCCGGGGACAGTTGGGAACTCAGATACGCAGTATTTT
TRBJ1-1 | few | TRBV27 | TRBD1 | CASRLYRQGDTEAFF | TGTGCCAGCAGACTCTACAGACAGGGGGACACTGAAGCTTTCTTT
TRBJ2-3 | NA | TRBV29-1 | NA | CSVEVTGESTDTQYF | TGCAGCGTTGAGGTGACGGGGGAGAGCACAGATACGCAGTATTTT